This T cell receptor (beta chain) was profiled in a study of T cell responses to AZD1222 COVID-19 vaccine. TCRdb's table, derived via immunoSEQ multiplex PCR, lists solely in-frame clones and lacks some. In the table there are approximately 82,000 clones, roughly 92% of which are singletons. CDR3 length: 17 residues. Per germline, CDR1 LGHNT and CDR2 FRNRAP. Between the trimmed V and J ends, which lost 0 bases and 0 bases, there was a span of 14 bases. The chain combines TRBV12-5 with TRBJ1-2, with a tentative D call TRBD1 (5 bases). The sequencing here drew on peripheral blood, taken 28 days after the second AZD1222 dose. The origin of this receptor is an adult who received the AZD1222 COVID-19 vaccine. The CDR3 loop is CASGLVLAGRTNYGYTF. DNA for the CDR3: TGTGCTAGTGGTTTGGTACTTGCAGGGAGGACTAACTATGGCTACACCTTC.